The present TCR beta chain was sequenced within a study of cytomegalovirus exposure and HLA in healthy donors. Whole-study findings and limits: Being productive about 90% or about 30% of the time was typical of most TCR beta V segments in an earlier analysis. Reported performance of the classifier showed diagnosis of cytomegalovirus status with high specificity and sensitivity. Most CMV-associated TCR beta chains were later found to appear HLA-restricted. Researchers reportedly found TCR beta sequences accurately predicted most subjects' HLA-A and HLA-B alleles.

This clone has only one observation. Its antigen is currently unknown. Amplification used 60 Vbeta primers and 13 Jbeta primers. The table came from immunoSEQ multiplex PCR; TCRdb's copy has only in-frame clones and leaves some out. Found here are around 200,000 clones, approximately 78% of them singletons; the top ten hold about 0.8%. Input material: PBMCs. The TCR originated in a woman younger than 35 in good health and CMV-seronegative.

DNA for the CDR3: TGTGCCAGCAGCCGACTAGGCAAAGAGACCCAGTACTTC. This sequence encodes CASSRLGKETQYF. The rearrangement joins TRBV6-5 to TRBJ2-5; a weak D match, TRBD2 (6 bases). CDR1 and CDR2 (germline): MNHEY, SVGAGI. V was cut by 6 bases and J by 3 bases, with 11 bases left in between. This CDR3 region has 13 residues.